The 27 T cell receptor beta chains in this list originate from one sample, sequenced in a study of shared T cell receptors in the human thymus. Here immunoSEQ multiplex PCR was the method, and the copy in TCRdb shows in-frame clones only, minus some. Of about 380,000 clones detected, roughly 94% appear once; the ten largest clones hold roughly 0.021%. The specimen sequenced was thymocytes. All receptors derive from a human donor.

The chain joins TRBV7-2 to TRBJ1-2; D is uncertain. From germline, CDR1 is SGHTA and CDR2 FQGNSA. V was pared by 1 base and J by 1 base, with 16 bases between. CDR3 length equals 17 residues. The CDR3 DNA is TGTGCCAGCAGCTTAGATTTTCTTGGGTCGGTTAACTATGGCTACACCTTC. Translation: CASSLDFLGSVNYGYTF.

J is TRBJ2-7 and V is TRBV6-1; D remains unclear. This CDR3 region has 13 residues. V shed 3 bases and J shed 6 bases, with 12 bases lying between them. From germline, CDR1 is MNHNS and CDR2 SASEGT. The CDR3 bases are TGTGCCAGCAGTGACAGGTTAATGGGCGAGCAGTACTTC. Translating it yields CASSDRLMGEQYF.

V usage is TRBV19 and J usage is TRBJ1-4; D is unclear. The CDR3 contains 15 residues. Germline V lookup: CDR1 LNHDA, CDR2 SQIVND (reference sequence). V lost 6 bases, J lost 4 bases, and 15 bases lay in between. The CDR3 loop reads CASSRIVQYNEKLFF. DNA of the CDR3: TGTGCCAGTAGCCGTATTGTACAGTATAATGAAAAACTGTTTTTT.

The V gene is TRBV28, the J gene TRBJ1-1, with D perhaps matching TRBD1 (6 bases). Germline-derived CDR1 and CDR2 are MDHEN and SYDVKM. The CDR3 runs 14 residues. Trimming shortened V by 7 bases and J by 5 bases, and 17 bases separated the two germline ends. The CDR3 spells CASTLGGDWTEAFF. The CDR3 region has the DNA TGTGCCAGCACCCTAGGGGGGGATTGGACTGAAGCTTTCTTT.

The CDR3 protein is CASSGGTGEVREQFF. Here the CDR3 DNA reads TGTGCCAGCAGCGGAGGGACAGGGGAGGTACGTGAGCAGTTCTTC. The rearrangement links TRBV7-9 to TRBJ2-1; TRBD1 matches at 10 bases. From germline, CDR1 is SEHNR and CDR2 FQNEAQ (reference sequence). Trimming removed 5 bases from V and 9 bases from J; junction bases left unmatched: 10. The CDR3 runs to 15 residues.

The CDR3 DNA follows: TGTGCCAGCAGTTCTCGTGACAGGTCGAACACTGAAGCTTTCTTT. Translating it yields CASSSRDRSNTEAFF. The rearrangement links TRBV6-5 to TRBJ1-1, with a tentative D call TRBD1 (6 bases). Trimming removed 4 bases at V and 1 base at J, with 13 bases between. CDR3 length equals 15 residues. Looked up from germline, CDR1 is MNHEY and CDR2 is SVGAGI.

Only a few counts were recorded for this clone. The gene calls are TRBV5-1 and TRBJ2-6, with a weak D call TRBD1 (6 bases). Trimming stripped 3 bases from V and 0 bases from J, with 16 bases between. The germline V gene has CDR1 SGHRS and CDR2 YFSETQ. The CDR3 is made up of 18 amino acids. The CDR3 region is CASSWRTANSSGANVLTF. In nucleotides, the CDR3 is TGCGCCAGCAGCTGGCGGACAGCGAATAGCTCTGGGGCCAACGTCCTGACTTTC.

The chain couples TRBV10-1 to TRBJ2-7; 14 bases line up with TRBD2. V lost 6 bases and J lost 6; bases outside the gene matches: 7. Germline CDR1 reads WNHNN; CDR2 reads SYGVQD (reference sequence). The CDR3 has 15 residues. The CDR3 region has the DNA TGCGCCAGCAGAGTTAGAGGACTAGCGGGAGGCGAGCAGTACTTC. This sequence encodes CASRVRGLAGGEQYF.

In regard to this clone: An end of the junction does not agree with germline; a read error may underlie this. The rearrangement links TRBV4-1 to TRBJ2-4; TRBD2 aligns across 11 bases. The germline CDR1 and CDR2 sequences are MGHRA and YSYEKL. This CDR3 spans 17 amino acids. The CDR3 loop is CASSQDEMRLAGNNQYF. CDR3 DNA: TGCGCCAGCAGCCAAGATGAAATGAGACTAGCGGGGAACAATCAGTACTTC.

The V call is TRBV28, the J call TRBJ2-7, with D unresolved. The CDR3 extends over 14 amino acids. V lost 1 base, J lost 1 base, and 8 bases lay in between. Germline V gene data show CDR1 as MDHEN and CDR2 as SYDVKM. This CDR3 is CASSLLGISYEQYF. For the CDR3, the DNA is TGTGCCAGCAGTTTATTAGGGATTTCCTACGAGCAGTACTTC.

This chain links TRBV11-3 with TRBJ2-2, with D possibly being TRBD1 or TRBD2 (6 bases each). There are 17 residues in the CDR3. The V gene lost 5 bases and the J gene lost 3 bases, with 19 bases spanning the gap. Germline V CDR1 and CDR2: SGHNT, YENEEA. CDR3 sequence (DNA): TGTGCCAGCAGCCCCCTAGGTGAGGGGGAGGACACCGGGGAGCTGTTTTTT. Its translation: CASSPLGEGEDTGELFF.

V and J are TRBV28 and TRBJ2-1; D is uncertain. This CDR3 has 14 amino acids. The V gene lost 6 bases and the J gene lost 7 bases, with 16 bases spanning the gap. Germline V lookup: CDR1 MDHEN, CDR2 SYDVKM. The CDR3, as DNA: TGTGCCAGCAGGTTAGGCTCTACAGCAAATGAGCAGTTCTTC. It specifies CASRLGSTANEQFF.

The chain links TRBV7-9 to TRBJ2-1; D is unresolved. Germline V gene sequence: CDR1 SEHNR, CDR2 FQNEAQ (reference sequence). The CDR3 has 17 amino acids. Trimming stripped 2 bases from V and 6 bases from J, with 20 bases between. The CDR3 spells CASSLIARVPRINEQFF. The DNA of the CDR3 is TGTGCCAGCAGCTTAATTGCTAGGGTGCCAAGGATCAATGAGCAGTTCTTC.

This chain connects TRBV7-9 to TRBJ2-7; D is unclear. Germline assignment: CDR1 SEHNR and CDR2 FQNEAQ (reference sequence). The ends were cut back, 1 base at V and 5 bases at J, with 9 bases in the middle. The CDR3 consists of 13 residues. The CDR3 DNA is TGTGCCAGCAGCTTAGTTGCGACGGACGAGCAGTACTTC. Translation: CASSLVATDEQYF.

This chain links TRBV30 with TRBJ2-6, with a possible D match to TRBD1 (6 bases). V shed 4 bases and J shed 0 bases, with 16 bases lying between them. Germline lookup yields CDR1 GTSNPN and CDR2 SVGIG (reference sequence). This CDR3 has 17 residues. The CDR3 reads CAWTKTGRSSGANVLTF. CDR3 nucleotide sequence: TGTGCCTGGACCAAGACAGGTAGAAGCTCTGGGGCCAACGTCCTGACTTTC.

V is TRBV27 and J is TRBJ2-1; D ambiguous. Trimming left V 5 bases short and J 0 bases short, with 14 bases between. CDR3 length: 16 amino acids. Germline V gene sequence: CDR1 MNHEY, CDR2 SMNVEV (reference sequence). This CDR3 is CASSPRAWSSYNEQFF. The DNA for the CDR3 is TGTGCCAGCAGTCCCCGGGCTTGGAGCTCCTACAATGAGCAGTTCTTC.

This clone was detected only once. J is TRBJ2-3 and V is TRBV27; a possible D gene is TRBD1 (6 bases). V lost 3 bases and J 5 bases, leaving 15 bases between the germline ends. Germline CDR1 and CDR2: MNHEY and SMNVEV (reference sequence). CDR3 length: 15 amino acids. This chain's CDR3 is CASSLTGRTVDTQYF. For the CDR3, the DNA is TGTGCCAGCAGTTTGACGGGACGGACAGTAGATACGCAGTATTTT.

This chain connects TRBV5-6 to TRBJ2-1; 8 bases align to TRBD2. The CDR3 loop spans 15 amino acids. Per the germline V gene, CDR1 is SGHDT and CDR2 is YYEEEE. V trimming: 2 bases; J trimming: 2 bases; junction bases outside the gene matches: 3. In DNA form, the CDR3 reads TGTGCCAGCAGCTTAGAGACTAGCGCCTACAATGAGCAGTTCTTC. Residues: CASSLETSAYNEQFF.

Remarks on this clone: The same CDR3 arises from other DNA sequences in this sample as well. This sequence joins TRBV29-1 and TRBJ1-1, with D maybe TRBD1 (5 bases). The CDR3 has 13 residues. V lost 2 bases and J lost 1, with 8 bases in between. Germline CDR1 reads SQVTM; CDR2 reads ANQGSEA. This CDR3 reads CSVETGPNTEAFF. The CDR3 bases are TGCAGCGTTGAAACAGGACCGAACACTGAAGCTTTCTTT.

The chain recombines TRBV9 with TRBJ1-2, with TRBD1 matching 9 bases. Per the germline V gene, CDR1 is SGDLS and CDR2 is YYNGEE. CDR3 length: 17 amino acids. J lost 6 bases, V lost 0 bases, and 12 bases had no gene match. CDR3 residues: CASSVASRDRVRDGYTF. CDR3 coding DNA: TGTGCCAGCAGCGTAGCTTCCCGGGACAGGGTACGTGATGGCTACACCTTC.

In regard to this clone: Compared with germline, one end of the junction differs, possibly owing to a read error. J is TRBJ2-7 and V is TRBV7-4; D might be TRBD2 (6 bases). The CDR3 runs 10 residues. Germline V gene sequence: CDR1 SGHVT, CDR2 SQSDAQ. The CDR3 spells CASSPGTRFF. The CDR3 nucleotides read TGTGCCAGCAGCCCCGGGACTCGGTTTTTC. The variable domain in full, completed from reference TRBV7-4 and TRBJ2-7, reads GAGVSQSPRYKVAKRGRDVALRCDSISGHVTLYWYRQTLGQGSEVLTYSQSDAQRDKSGRPSGRFSAERPERSVSTLKIQRTEQGDSAVYLCASSPGTRFFGPGTRLTVT.

The CDR3 region is CASSRAGTGNYGYTF. CDR3 DNA sequence: TGTGCCAGCAGTCGCGCCGGGACAGGGAACTATGGCTACACCTTC. The chain has TRBV28 and TRBJ1-2; TRBD1 agrees at 9 bases. Germline CDR1 is MDHEN and CDR2 is SYDVKM. V gave up 5 bases and J gave up 2 bases; unmatched junction bases: 6. The CDR3 covers 15 residues.

The chain employs TRBV5-1 and TRBJ2-7; D perhaps matches TRBD1 (5 bases). The CDR3 is 16 amino acids. Germline V gives CDR1 SGHRS, CDR2 YFSETQ. V lost 0 bases and J lost 0, with 13 bases in between. CDR3: CASSLVVRASSYEQYF. In DNA form, the CDR3 reads TGCGCCAGCAGCTTGGTTGTCAGGGCTTCCTCCTACGAGCAGTACTTC. Full variable domain (missing parts from reference TRBV5-1 and TRBJ2-7): KAGVTQTPRYLIKTRGQQVTLSCSPISGHRSVSWYQQTPGQGLQFLFEYFSETQRNKGNFPGRFSGRQFSNSRSEMNVSTLELGDSALYLCASSLVVRASSYEQYFGPGTRLTVT.

This clone has only one observation. V gene TRBV28 combines with J gene TRBJ2-5, with 8 bases matching TRBD2. Germline loops: CDR1 MDHEN, CDR2 SYDVKM. The CDR3 consists of 16 residues. V shed 0 bases and J 7 bases; nucleotides not matched to a gene: 10. CDR3 protein: CASSLWTGGPRGTQYF. As DNA, the CDR3 is TGTGCCAGCAGTTTATGGACGGGAGGGCCCCGGGGGACCCAGTACTTC.

The genes are TRBV28 and TRBJ2-1; 7 bases map to TRBD1. Germline V gene sequence: CDR1 MDHEN, CDR2 SYDVKM. The CDR3 totals 16 residues. Losses at the gene ends were 6 bases for V and 5 bases for J; bases not matched to a gene: 13. The CDR3 sequence is CASSPSRDREHNEQFF. The DNA for the CDR3 is TGTGCCAGCAGCCCCTCCCGGGACAGAGAACACAATGAGCAGTTCTTC. The variable domain in full, completed from reference TRBV28 and TRBJ2-1, reads DVKVTQSSRYLVKRTGEKVFLECVQDMDHENMFWYRQDPGLGLRLIYFSYDVKMKEKGDIPEGYSVSREKKERFSLILESASTNQTSMYLCASSPSRDREHNEQFFGPGTRLTVL.

In this sample, this clone turned up once. The J gene is TRBJ2-1, the V gene TRBV19; perhaps TRBD2 as D (6 bases). V was pared by 4 bases and J by 7 bases, with 11 bases between. The CDR3 length is 13 residues. Germline CDR1 LNHDA, CDR2 SQIVND (reference sequence). The CDR3 DNA follows: TGTGCCAGTAGTACTGGGACTCGTAATGAGCAGTTCTTC. Its protein is CASSTGTRNEQFF. Complete variable domain (other parts from reference TRBV19 and TRBJ2-1): DGGITQSPKYLFRKEGQNVTLSCEQNLNHDAMYWYRQDPGQGLRLIYYSQIVNDFQKGDIAEGYSVSREKKESFPLTVTSAQKNPTAFYLCASSTGTRNEQFFGPGTRLTVL.

The V call is TRBV19, the J call TRBJ2-7; D remains unclear. Germline loops: CDR1 LNHDA, CDR2 SQIVND (reference sequence). V lost 2 bases and J 1 base, leaving 6 bases between the germline ends. CDR3 size: 13 residues. The CDR3 here is CASSIRQSYEQYF. CDR3 sequence (DNA): TGTGCCAGTAGTATAAGGCAGTCCTACGAGCAGTACTTC. Together with reference TRBV19 and TRBJ2-7, the CDR3 gives the full variable domain: DGGITQSPKYLFRKEGQNVTLSCEQNLNHDAMYWYRQDPGQGLRLIYYSQIVNDFQKGDIAEGYSVSREKKESFPLTVTSAQKNPTAFYLCASSIRQSYEQYFGPGTRLTVT.